A single sample gave rise to the 15 T cell receptor beta chains below, sequenced in a study of T cell responses to AZD1222 COVID-19 vaccine. The data were produced by immunoSEQ multiplex PCR, yet TCRdb's version contains in-frame clones alone and is incomplete. The top ten clones hold about 2.8% of a sample with 150,000 to 200,000 clones, roughly nine tenths of them seen once. Sequenced material: peripheral blood, taken on day 0 of AZD1222 vaccination. These receptors were taken from an adult in good health.

The CDR3 sequence: CASSNRPSTETSTDTQYF. The DNA for the CDR3 is TGCGCCAGCAGCAATAGGCCCTCTACAGAGACTAGCACAGATACGCAGTATTTT. The rearrangement links TRBV5-1 to TRBJ2-3; no definite D call. The CDR3 totals 18 residues. The V end was cut by 4 bases, the J end by 0 bases, with 21 bases between. Germline-derived CDR1 and CDR2 are SGHRS and YFSETQ.

This clone came up a few times. The J gene is TRBJ2-5, the V gene TRBV4-1; 8 nucleotides match TRBD1. The germline gives CDR1 MGHRA, CDR2 YSYEKL. The CDR3 contains 14 residues. Unmatched junction bases numbered 4, after V lost 3 bases and J lost 4 bases. This CDR3 is CASSQPGGVETQYF. The CDR3 DNA sequence: TGCGCCAGCAGCCAGCCAGGGGGCGTAGAGACCCAGTACTTC.

The V call is TRBV19, the J call TRBJ1-1; weak D call: TRBD1 (6 bases). V was shortened by 9 bases and J by 5 bases, with 28 bases between the two germline ends. The CDR3 runs to 17 residues. Per germline, CDR1 LNHDA and CDR2 SQIVND (reference sequence). This CDR3 reads CASADVGIGGAWTEAFF. CDR3 in DNA: TGTGCCAGCGCTGACGTCGGGATTGGGGGCGCGTGGACTGAAGCTTTCTTT.

The chain has TRBV6-6 and TRBJ2-7; 10 positions agree with TRBD2. J lost 0 bases, V lost 5 bases, and 4 bases had no gene match. Germline V gene sequence: CDR1 MNHNY, CDR2 SVGAGI (reference sequence). This CDR3 region has 15 residues. The CDR3 bases are TGTGCCAGCAGTCCCAGGACTAGCGGCTCCTACGAGCAGTACTTC. Translated: CASSPRTSGSYEQYF.

The genes are TRBV27 and TRBJ1-5; TRBD1 might be the D (6 bases). CDR1 is MNHEY and CDR2 is SMNVEV in the germline V gene (reference sequence). This CDR3 comprises 15 residues. The V end lost 1 base, the J end lost 3 bases, and 10 bases lay between the germline ends. CDR3 sequence (DNA): TGTGCCAGCAGTTTATACGGACAGCCCAATCAGCCCCAGCATTTT. Translation: CASSLYGQPNQPQHF.

CDR3 in DNA: TGTGCCAGCAGCAATTTCCCCACGGGGCTCACTGAAGCTTTCTTT. As protein: CASSNFPTGLTEAFF. The chain has TRBV21-1 and TRBJ1-1. TRBV21-1 is marked as a pseudogene. The CDR3 has 15 residues.

The chain carries TRBV9 and TRBJ2-2; D is possibly TRBD1 (7 bases). Trimming stripped 3 bases from V and 5 bases from J, with 11 bases between. The CDR3 covers 14 residues. Germline assignment: CDR1 SGDLS and CDR2 YYNGEE. Here the CDR3 DNA reads TGTGCCAGCAGCGGCGGGACAGTTACCGGGGAGCTGTTTTTT. Translation: CASSGGTVTGELFF.

The chain combines TRBV27 with TRBJ2-1, with 10 bases lining up with TRBD2. The J segment lost 15 bases and the V segment lost 5 bases, leaving 7 bases of the junction unmatched. The CDR3 sequence is 12 residues long. Germline-derived CDR1 and CDR2 are MNHEY and SMNVEV (reference sequence). The CDR3 region has the DNA TGTGCCAGCAGTGACCCTAGCGGGAGAAGGTTCTTC. Its translation: CASSDPSGRRFF.

The chain couples TRBV2 to TRBJ2-3, with 9 positions matching TRBD1. In germline, CDR1 is SNHLY, CDR2 FYNNEI. V shed 2 bases and J 0 bases; nucleotides not matched to a gene: 12. CDR3 size: 19 residues. CDR3 sequence (DNA): TGTGCCAGCAGTGAACTGGGACAGGGAAGGTACCGAAGCACAGATACGCAGTATTTT. Its protein product is CASSELGQGRYRSTDTQYF.

The chain has TRBV18 and TRBJ2-7; 9 positions match TRBD2. The length of the CDR3 is 17 residues. The V gene's germline CDR1 is KGHSH and CDR2 LQKENI. V shed 3 bases, J shed 1 base, and the junction held 10 bases outside the gene matches. CDR3 bases: TGTGCCAGCTCACCGCCCGGGACTAGCCCTCTATCCTACGAGCAGTACTTC. Amino acid sequence: CASSPPGTSPLSYEQYF.

J is TRBJ1-4 and V is TRBV18; no clear D gene. The V end lost 5 bases, the J end lost 6 bases, and 10 bases lay between the germline ends. Germline-derived CDR1 and CDR2 are KGHSH and LQKENI. The CDR3 loop spans 13 amino acids. The CDR3 loop reads CASSMRADEKLFF. The CDR3 nucleotides read TGTGCCAGCTCAATGAGGGCGGATGAAAAACTGTTTTTT.

The gene calls are TRBV27 and TRBJ1-6; a weak D match, TRBD1 (5 bases). V was pared by 0 bases and J by 2 bases, with 23 bases between. Germline V gene sequence: CDR1 MNHEY, CDR2 SMNVEV (reference sequence). The CDR3 has 21 amino acids. The CDR3 coding sequence is TGTGCCAGCAGTTTATCCCCCCGGGACCGCGGGCTTTTTACCTATAATTCACCCCTCCACTTT. Protein: CASSLSPRDRGLFTYNSPLHF.

This chain connects TRBV5-5 to TRBJ1-2; D is undetermined. The V gene lost 1 base and the J gene lost 6 bases, with 10 bases spanning the gap. CDR3 length equals 13 residues. Germline loops: CDR1 SGHKS, CDR2 YYEKEE (reference sequence). The CDR3 here is CASSLWSPDGYTF. Here the CDR3 DNA reads TGTGCCAGCAGCTTGTGGTCCCCCGATGGCTACACCTTC.

This clone occurred a few times. The chain has TRBV27 and TRBJ2-2, with D possibly TRBD1 on 5 matching bases. Between the trimmed V and J ends, which lost 7 bases and 7 bases, there was a span of 13 bases. The length of the CDR3 is 13 residues. The germline gives CDR1 MNHEY, CDR2 SMNVEV (reference sequence). CDR3 sequence: CASKGARGGELFF. The CDR3 nucleotides are TGTGCCAGCAAAGGGGCTAGGGGCGGGGAGCTGTTTTTT.

This clone was recorded once. V usage is TRBV30 and J usage is TRBJ1-1, with unresolved D. CDR3 size: 14 residues. V lost 3 bases to trimming and J lost 3 bases, with 14 bases between them. Germline V CDR1 and CDR2: GTSNPN, SVGIG (reference sequence). The CDR3, as DNA: TGTGCCTGGAGCCCCATCGGCGGTCACACTGAAGCTTTCTTT. This gives the protein CAWSPIGGHTEAFF.